This entry describes one T cell receptor (beta chain). This clonotype was found many times. Its cognate antigen has yet to be identified. Base qualities were left out, and no much larger clone turns up one base away. The TCR beta CDR3 regions were amplified from RNA transcripts. The TCR CDR3 was subjected to a first round of RT-PCR using the HTBI primer set and the Qiagen OneStep RT-PCR kit. The libraries were constructed in a second round of multiplex PCR and then size-selected and purified. Paired-end sequencing of the libraries was performed with 100 bp reads on an Illumina HiSeq2000. On the study's bioinformatics: Raw data were processed with SOAPnuke, discarding reads with adapters, uncalled bases, mean Phred below 15, or no exact constant-primer or identifier match. High-quality paired reads were merged using COPE v1.2.5, and each unique nucleotide sequence was defined as a clonotype. Clonotypes were aligned to IMGT TRBV, TRBD and TRBJ reference segments using MiTCR v1.1. The analysis was restricted to V-J combinations with a frequency above 0.0001, which together covered roughly 99% of the repertoires. The TCS score was defined as the ratio of F50 (clonal expansion) to E x V (chaos), calculated using BLOSUM62-based TCRdist between CDR3 peptides within each V-J. Welch's t-statistics and random forest reduced fewer than 550 V-J features to under 15, which were used in a naive Bayes classifier (R e1071). Starting from the raw public reads, TCRdb applied fastp trimming at Q25, assembled clones with MiXCR and retained in-frame beta chains. Here each entry gathers all rows of one CDR3 protein and keeps the most common genes and DNA. Here the V and J calls rest on TCRdb's processing, not on the authors' analysis. The sample table holds some 550,000 distinct CDR3 sequences, of which around 21% were seen once. The ten largest account for roughly 29% of the sample.

Stable Graves' hyperthyroidism was defined as the absence of progression to ophthalmopathy over 18 months of follow-up. The hyperthyroidism patients were between 18 and 65 years old and newly diagnosed, with a disease duration of less than 2 months. Any patient with an uncontrolled infection, another autoimmune disease, pregnancy or lactation was excluded. Clinical symptoms, serum thyroxine and TRAb, thyroid ultrasound, and orbital computed tomography formed the basis for the diagnoses. PBMCs were isolated from about 9.2 ml of fresh peripheral blood by Ficoll-Paque density gradient centrifugation. Trizol reagent was used to extract total RNA, and RNA quality was then checked on an Agilent 2100 Bioanalyzer. This record comes from a study of T cells in Graves' hyperthyroidism and ophthalmopathy (dated by TCRdb to the late 2010s). In the study overall: Peripheral blood was collected at initial diagnosis, before any treatment. A discovery cohort of about 100 patients, 43 with Graves' ophthalmopathy and approximately 55 with stable Graves' hyperthyroidism, was used to find distinguishing TCR V-J signatures. An independent validation cohort of around 20 hyperthyroidism patients and over 15 patients who later progressed to ophthalmopathy tested prospective prediction of ophthalmopathy. The approximately 100 discovery patients were divided at random into training and test sets in a 7:3 ratio. In addition, the study compared T-cell repertoires in thyroid tissue and in blood from six Graves' hyperthyroidism patients. After sampling, hyperthyroidism patients received methimazole starting at 30 mg daily, and ophthalmopathy patients received high-dose intravenous methylprednisolone. According to the paper, TCR Vbeta CDR3 sequencing was carried out on 120 to 150 peripheral blood samples, which came from under 50 ophthalmopathy, approximately 72 hyperthyroidism and approximately 17 progressor patients.

The study at large found these results: In cross-validation, a model built on a 13 V-J signature told ophthalmopathy apart from stable hyperthyroidism with less than 90% sensitivity and about 81% specificity, and in testing the same model reached 80%/75%. In validation, the model predicted progression to ophthalmopathy a median of about 6.5 months before onset, with 70% to 71% sensitivity and roughly 79% specificity. Most expanded thyroid clonotypes (frequency above 0.001) were also detected in blood, a finding suggesting that blood repertoires may reflect thyroid immune responses. Sample size was not statistically predetermined, and investigators were not blinded to group allocation.

Via the germline V gene (reference sequence), CDR1 is LNHDA and CDR2 SQIVND. V loses 7 bases, J loses 7 bases, and the germline ends lie 13 bases apart. From cysteine to phenylalanine, the CDR3 is 13 amino acids long. The kept DNA is CDR3 alone, 39 bases in frame from the first base. What was sequenced was blood. The TCR comes from a man aged 18 to 35 with Graves' hyperthyroidism. The rearrangement joined TRBV19 to TRBJ2-2; too little of a D gene remains to name it. The CDR3 region: CASTLIGLGELFF. The DNA sequence follows: TGTGCCAGTACCCTTATAGGTCTCGGGGAGCTGTTTTTT.